The following is a TCR beta chain sequence with its context. Here immunoSEQ multiplex PCR was the method, and the copy in TCRdb shows in-frame clones only, minus some. The table has 80,000 or so clones, 84% seen once; the top ten hold around 7.5%. The data were obtained in a study of OX40 agonist ivuxolimab in advanced cancers. The CDR3 is 13 residues long. Germline lookup yields CDR1 SEHNR and CDR2 FQNEAQ (reference sequence). The V gene lost 3 bases and the J gene lost 6 bases, with 11 bases spanning the gap. This sequence was found in an adult with an advanced solid tumor such as melanoma, head and neck, liver or kidney cancer. Sequencing used CD4+ or CD8+ T cells sorted from blood, obtained in a trial of the OX40 agonist ivuxolimab. The chain uses TRBV7-9 and TRBJ2-5, with a weak D call TRBD1 (5 bases). The chain's CDR3 is CASSFMGQQTQYF. The DNA of the CDR3 is TGTGCCAGCAGCTTCATGGGGCAACAGACCCAGTACTTC.